The T cell receptor (beta chain) described here comes from a study of molecular identifiers for immune sequencing clone quantification. Study-wide points: Clones with over 20 RNA copies captured over 98% of effector molecules but under 1% of naive ones. Sharing of a barcode by identical TCR molecules could cause highly expanded clone sizes to be underestimated.

Trimming removed 1 base from V and 1 base from J, with 9 bases in between. The CDR3 covers 15 residues. Germline CDR1 reads SGHAT; CDR2 reads FQNNGV. The CD8+CD4-CCR7+CD45RA+ phenotype defined the sorted naive CD8 T cells. Previously published methods and listed TCR primers were used for the bulk TCR libraries. A single record per CDR3 protein comes from TCRdb applying MiXCR to the PCR reads. The sample has approximately 93,000 distinct CDR3 sequences; around a quarter are singletons. In regard to this clonotype: Antigen unknown.

This sequence joins TRBV11-2 and TRBJ2-3, with D unclear. The sequencing input was naive CD8+ T cells from blood, with Jurkat cell RNA spiked in. Subset: FACS-sorted CD8+CD4-CCR7+CD45RA+ naive T cells. The sequence was obtained from a human donor in good health. Some libraries in this study had Jurkat cell RNA spiked in. The CDR3 region is CASSLVRVGTDTQYF. DNA for the CDR3: TGTGCCAGCAGCTTAGTTCGGGTTGGCACAGATACGCAGTATTTT.